The clone carrying this T cell receptor (beta chain) has at least ten counts. No antigen is known for it. The record originates from a study of response to subunit inactivated influenza vaccine. Overall study findings and caveats: After each seasonal influenza vaccination, few new T cells are recruited, the authors suggested.

This CDR3 is built from 15 residues. V shed 4 bases and J 3 bases; nucleotides not matched to a gene: 9. Germline loops: CDR1 SGHDT, CDR2 YYEEEE. TCRdb re-called the RT-PCR reads through MiXCR, storing one row per CDR3 protein. The repertoire holds about 700,000 distinct CDR3 sequences, with approximately 14% as singletons. This TCR derives from a man aged 50 to 60 who received an inactivated influenza vaccine. V and J are TRBV5-6 and TRBJ2-5, with TRBD2 matching over 7 bases. The sample in question was PBMCs from blood, obtained around 15 days before vaccination. The CDR3 here is CASSPSPGGEETQYF. The CDR3 DNA follows: TGTGCCAGCAGCCCATCCCCGGGGGGAGAAGAGACCCAGTACTTC.